This T cell receptor beta chain was identified in a study of immune evolution from preneoplasia to lung adenocarcinoma. Resections took place in Japan or China from the mid-2010s to the late 2010s. Histologic diagnosis was independently verified by two lung pathologists. This table comes from immunoSEQ multiplex PCR, and its TCRdb copy is limited to in-frame clones, with some not included. In the table there are some 7,600 clones, nearly 75% of which are singletons. CDR3 length equals 14 residues. V gave up 5 bases and J gave up 7 bases; unmatched junction bases: 9. Germline CDR1 reads SGHAT; CDR2 reads FQNNGV.

The chain couples TRBV11-2 to TRBJ1-1; 8 positions match TRBD1. The sample consisted of FFPE atypical adenomatous hyperplasia tissue from the lung. Specified subset: atypical adenomatous hyperplasia (AAH), lung preneoplasia. This receptor was taken from a donor older than 65 with lung adenocarcinoma. Some clones in this sample may be carry-over from other donors' samples. The CDR3 DNA reads as TGTGCCAGCAGCACCGGGACAGGAGCACTTGAAGCTTTCTTT. It specifies CASSTGTGALEAFF.